Shown below are 28 T cell receptor beta chains from a single sample sequenced in a study of CD4 T cell repertoires in COVID-19 (dated by TCRdb to about 2021). Receptor libraries were prepared by the immunoSEQ multiplex PCR assay. The immuneACCESS repertoire file appears here via TCRdb, limited to in-frame rearrangements. These files lack a portion of the clones; in checked studies, under half of the deficit traces to unresolved V genes, and the cause of the others is not known. Recorded for this sample are tens of thousands of clones; roughly 84% of them occurred a single time. The biggest ten clones account for around 0.5% of the sample. Uncultured memory T cell samples were subjected to sequencing directly after ex vivo isolation. Sequences were derived from central memory CD4+ T cells from blood, sampled before the COVID-19 pandemic. The sample's cell subset or site label, in plain terms: CD4+ T central memory cells. These receptors all stem from a human donor who had COVID-19.

The chain links TRBV19 to TRBJ1-6; D possibly corresponds to TRBD1 (6 bases). Germline lookup yields CDR1 LNHDA and CDR2 SQIVND (reference sequence). The CDR3 extends over 16 amino acids. The V end was cut by 6 bases, the J end by 7 bases, with 19 bases between. The CDR3 DNA reads as TGTGCCAGTAGAAGGGGGGGTGGACAGAAAAATTCACCCCTCCACTTT. Protein sequence: CASRRGGGQKNSPLHF. The complete variable domain, with remaining parts taken from reference TRBV19 and TRBJ1-6, reads DGGITQSPKYLFRKEGQNVTLSCEQNLNHDAMYWYRQDPGQGLRLIYYSQIVNDFQKGDIAEGYSVSREKKESFPLTVTSAQKNPTAFYLCASRRGGGQKNSPLHFGNGTRLTVT.

The chain is built from TRBV7-8 and TRBJ1-6, with D possibly TRBD1 on 5 matching bases. Germline loops: CDR1 SGHVS, CDR2 FQNEAQ. Trimming removed 1 base from V and 8 bases from J, with 15 bases in between. The CDR3 loop spans 16 amino acids. CDR3 bases: TGTGCCAGCAGCTTAGGAGGCCCAAGGGGCCATTCACCCCTCCACTTT. It is translated as CASSLGGPRGHSPLHF. Combining the CDR3 with reference TRBV7-8 and TRBJ1-6 gives the whole variable domain GAGVSQSPRYKVAKRGQDVALRCDPISGHVSLFWYQQALGQGPEFLTYFQNEAQLDKSGLPSDRFFAERPEGSVSTLKIQRTQQEDSAVYLCASSLGGPRGHSPLHFGNGTRLTVT.

The chain is built from TRBV28 and TRBJ1-2; a weak D match, TRBD1 (5 bases). Germline loops: CDR1 MDHEN, CDR2 SYDVKM. Trimming left V 3 bases short and J 14 bases short, with 25 bases between. The CDR3 contains 15 residues. As DNA, the CDR3 is TGTGCCAGCAGTTTCATATCGACACAGGACCTGGGAGGAACCTTC. The encoded protein is CASSFISTQDLGGTF.

In its sample, this clone was seen once. This chain links TRBV5-1 with TRBJ1-5, with TRBD1 matching over 10 bases. CDR1 SGHRS and CDR2 YFSETQ come from the germline V gene. V was pared by 4 bases and J by 5 bases, with 3 bases of the junction left unmatched. This CDR3 is 14 amino acids long. CDR3 sequence reads: CASSAGQGDQPQHF. The CDR3 nucleotides read TGCGCCAGCAGCGCAGGACAGGGGGATCAGCCCCAGCATTTT.

The J gene is TRBJ2-5, the V gene TRBV30, with 11 bases matching TRBD1. The tail of the sequence fits TRBJ2-7 better, so the J call may be wrong. This CDR3 is built from 14 residues. CDR1 GTSNPN and CDR2 SVGIG come from the germline V gene (reference sequence). In DNA form, the CDR3 reads TGTGCCTGGGCAAAGGACAGGGGGCAGTACGAGCAGTACTTC. Translating it yields CAWAKDRGQYEQYF.

This chain uses TRBV5-4 with TRBJ2-3, with 7 bases lining up with TRBD1. The CDR3 sequence is 14 residues long. V dropped 4 bases and J dropped 0; count of bases not matched to a gene: 2. Germline V gene data show CDR1 as SGHNT and CDR2 as YYREEE (reference sequence). In DNA form, the CDR3 reads TGTGCCAGCAGCCCGGACAGGAGCACAGATACGCAGTATTTT. Translated: CASSPDRSTDTQYF.

The chain joins TRBV27 to TRBJ2-7; TRBD2 matches at 8 bases. The CDR3 length is 15 residues. Germline CDR1 reads MNHEY; CDR2 reads SMNVEV (reference sequence). The trim removed 5 bases at V and 0 bases at J, leaving 6 bases unmatched. The CDR3 protein is CASSREGMRSYEQYF. In DNA, the CDR3 is TGTGCCAGCAGTCGGGAGGGGATGCGCTCCTACGAGCAGTACTTC.

The J gene is TRBJ1-1, the V gene TRBV5-1, with D possibly being TRBD1 (5 bases). The CDR3 covers 12 residues. CDR1 and CDR2 (germline): SGHRS, YFSETQ. The ends were cut back, 5 bases at V and 1 base at J, with 6 bases in the middle. The CDR3 sequence is CASRQENTEAFF. The CDR3 nucleotides read TGCGCCAGCAGACAGGAGAACACTGAAGCTTTCTTT.

V and J are TRBV18 and TRBJ2-3; 11 nucleotides agree with TRBD2. From germline, CDR1 is KGHSH and CDR2 LQKENI. V lost 4 bases and J lost 2; bases outside the gene matches: 5. The CDR3 is made up of 16 amino acids. The CDR3 nucleotides read TGTGCCAGCTCACTTAGCGGGAGGGCATCCACAGATACGCAGTATTTT. This encodes CASSLSGRASTDTQYF.

J is TRBJ2-6 and V is TRBV7-9, with 7 bases that match TRBD1. The CDR3 sequence is 18 residues long. CDR1 is SEHNR and CDR2 is FQNEAQ in the germline V gene (reference sequence). The ends lost 4 bases at V and 1 base at J; junction bases unmatched: 10. In DNA, the CDR3 is TGTGCCAGCAGCTCGACAGGGAAGGAGGTTTCTGGGGCCAACGTCCTGACTTTC. Its translation is CASSSTGKEVSGANVLTF.

The chain is built from TRBV6-5 and TRBJ1-2, with D perhaps TRBD1 (6 bases). Germline loops: CDR1 MNHEY, CDR2 SVGAGI. The CDR3 spans 14 residues. Trimming took off 6 bases at V and 3 bases at J, with 14 bases between the two ends. The CDR3, as DNA: TGTGCCAGCAGGACAAACACAGGGTACTATGGCTACACCTTC. This encodes CASRTNTGYYGYTF.

The chain is built from TRBV27 and TRBJ2-7; 9 nucleotides line up with TRBD1. The CDR3 covers 16 residues. Germline V gene lookup returns CDR1 MNHEY and CDR2 SMNVEV (reference sequence). V shed 0 bases, J shed 1 base, and the junction held 4 bases outside the gene matches. DNA for the CDR3: TGTGCCAGCAGTTTATCAGGGACAGGGATTTCCTACGAGCAGTACTTC. This sequence encodes CASSLSGTGISYEQYF.

The chain recombines TRBV5-4 with TRBJ2-1, with D uncertain. This CDR3 is 14 amino acids long. From germline, CDR1 is SGHNT and CDR2 YYREEE (reference sequence). V gave up 5 bases and J gave up 6 bases, with 15 bases separating them. CDR3: CASSYSTGSNEQFF. The CDR3 DNA reads as TGTGCCAGCAGTTATTCGACCGGGTCCAATGAGCAGTTCTTC.

The rearrangement links TRBV28 to TRBJ1-3, with 7 bases lining up with TRBD1. Germline V gene data show CDR1 as MDHEN and CDR2 as SYDVKM. This CDR3 is 14 amino acids long. J was trimmed by 7 bases and V by 6 bases; bases with no gene match: 9. The CDR3 protein is CASSSGTAPNTIYF. The CDR3 bases are TGTGCCAGCAGCTCCGGGACAGCCCCTAACACCATATATTTT.

The chain combines TRBV6-1 with TRBJ1-5; tentative D call: TRBD1 (5 bases). CDR1 is MNHNS, CDR2 SASEGT, per germline. Between the trimmed V and J ends, which lost 8 bases and 7 bases, there was a span of 12 bases. There are 12 residues in the CDR3. The CDR3 region is CASSRGDQPQHF. In DNA form, the CDR3 reads TGTGCCAGCTCTCGGGGGGACCAGCCCCAGCATTTT.

The J gene is TRBJ2-3, the V gene TRBV5-1; D is possibly TRBD2 (7 bases). V gave up 7 bases and J gave up 6 bases, with 18 bases separating them. Germline V gives CDR1 SGHRS, CDR2 YFSETQ. This CDR3 spans 14 amino acids. The CDR3 reads CASGRGGGSDTQYF. Written as DNA, the CDR3 is TGCGCCAGCGGCCGCGGCGGGGGCAGCGATACGCAGTATTTT.

This clone showed up just once. The CDR3 sequence: CASNEQENTEAFF. CDR3 in DNA: TGTGCCAGCAACGAACAGGAGAACACTGAAGCTTTCTTT. The rearrangement uses TRBV2 and TRBJ1-1, with a tentative D call TRBD1 (5 bases). Germline-derived CDR1 and CDR2 are SNHLY and FYNNEI. The V and J ends lost 7 bases and 1 base respectively, with 10 bases between them. This CDR3 spans 13 amino acids.

V is TRBV11-2 and J is TRBJ2-5, with 9 bases identical to TRBD2. Germline loops: CDR1 SGHAT, CDR2 FQNNGV. V trimming: 3 bases; J trimming: 4 bases; junction bases outside the gene matches: 3. The CDR3 contains 14 residues. CDR3: CASSLPLAGETQYF. The CDR3 coding sequence is TGTGCCAGCAGCTTGCCACTAGCGGGAGAGACCCAGTACTTC.

This chain joins TRBV27 and TRBJ1-5; D gene ambiguous. Germline assignment: CDR1 MNHEY and CDR2 SMNVEV (reference sequence). Trimming pared 2 bases from V and 6 bases from J, leaving 8 bases between. The CDR3 runs 13 residues. For the CDR3, the DNA is TGTGCCAGCAGTTTAACGTCCAGTCAGCCCCAGCATTTT. Translation: CASSLTSSQPQHF.

The sample holds a few counts of this clone. The gene calls are TRBV7-3 and TRBJ2-2, with a tentative D call TRBD2 (6 bases). V lost 3 bases and J 4 bases, leaving 6 bases between the germline ends. This CDR3 region has 13 residues. CDR1 is SGHTA, CDR2 FQGTGA, per germline. The CDR3 loop reads CASSLGGTGELFF. The CDR3 nucleotides read TGTGCCAGCAGCTTGGGGGGCACCGGGGAGCTGTTTTTT.

V usage is TRBV12-5 and J usage is TRBJ2-7; the D gene is possibly TRBD1 (7 bases). Germline CDR1 reads LGHNT; CDR2 reads FRNRAP. Trimming stripped 5 bases from V and 3 bases from J, with 20 bases between. This CDR3 has 16 residues. In nucleotides, the CDR3 is TGTGCTAGTGGTATAGATCGGGGGACAGATTACTACGAGCAGTACTTC. Its translation: CASGIDRGTDYYEQYF. Complete variable domain (other parts from reference TRBV12-5 and TRBJ2-7): DARVTQTPRHKVTEMGQEVTMRCQPILGHNTVFWYRQTMMQGLELLAYFRNRAPLDDSGMPKDRFSAEMPDATLATLKIQPSEPRDSAVYFCASGIDRGTDYYEQYFGPGTRLTVT.

This rearrangement joins TRBV30 to TRBJ2-1; a possible D gene is TRBD1 (6 bases). The CDR3 spans 13 residues. The V end was cut by 4 bases, the J end by 4 bases, with 11 bases between. CDR1 and CDR2 (germline): GTSNPN, SVGIG (reference sequence). The DNA of the CDR3 is TGTGCCTGGAACGGACAGCAGTACAATGAGCAGTTCTTC. It encodes CAWNGQQYNEQFF.

The rearrangement uses TRBV29-1 and TRBJ1-2; D not resolved. The CDR3 is 12 amino acids. Germline V CDR1 and CDR2: SQVTM, ANQGSEA. Between the trimmed V and J ends, which lost 8 bases and 8 bases, there was a span of 18 bases. CDR3: CSSQDEWEGYTF. The CDR3 coding sequence is TGCAGCTCCCAAGACGAGTGGGAGGGCTACACCTTC.

With regard to this clone: The junction departs from germline at one end; a sequencing error may be responsible. CDR3: CASSLVGQGLKTEAFF. CDR3 nucleotides: TGTGCCAGCAGCTTGGTCGGTCAGGGGTTGAAAACTGAAGCTTTCTTT. The chain combines TRBV5-4 with TRBJ1-1, with D tentatively TRBD1 (6 bases). The CDR3 is made up of 16 amino acids. CDR1 is SGHNT and CDR2 is YYREEE in the germline V gene (reference sequence).

This chain links TRBV5-1 with TRBJ1-1, with D unclear. Germline V lookup: CDR1 SGHRS, CDR2 YFSETQ. CDR3 size: 15 residues. The V end lost 4 bases, the J end lost 1 base, and 14 bases lay between the germline ends. DNA of the CDR3: TGCGCCAGCAGCCAAGAGGTCTTTGCGAACACTGAAGCTTTCTTT. Amino acids: CASSQEVFANTEAFF. Looking up the rest from reference TRBV5-1 and TRBJ1-1 gives the full variable domain: KAGVTQTPRYLIKTRGQQVTLSCSPISGHRSVSWYQQTPGQGLQFLFEYFSETQRNKGNFPGRFSGRQFSNSRSEMNVSTLELGDSALYLCASSQEVFANTEAFFGQGTRLTVV.

The chain has TRBV7-2 and TRBJ2-3; TRBD2 aligns across 11 bases. This CDR3 contains 12 residues. CDR1 SGHTA and CDR2 FQGNSA come from the germline V gene. Trimming at V came to 2 bases and at J to 13 bases, leaving 2 bases not matched to a gene. The DNA for the CDR3 is TGTGCCAGCAGCTTACAGGGACTAGCGGAGTATTTT. Amino acid sequence: CASSLQGLAEYF. Together with reference TRBV7-2 and TRBJ2-3, the CDR3 gives the full variable domain: GAGVSQSPSNKVTEKGKDVELRCDPISGHTALYWYRQSLGQGLEFLIYFQGNSAPDKSGLPSDRFSAERTGGSVSTLTIQRTQQEDSAVYLCASSLQGLAEYFGPGTRLTVL.

The chain has TRBV7-2 and TRBJ2-7, with TRBD2 matching 11 bases. V trimming: 1 base; J trimming: 2 bases; junction bases outside the gene matches: 4. Germline lookup yields CDR1 SGHTA and CDR2 FQGNSA. CDR3 length: 16 residues. The CDR3 sequence: CASSLEGSGRAYEQYF. The CDR3 DNA is TGTGCCAGCAGCTTAGAGGGTAGCGGGAGGGCCTACGAGCAGTACTTC.

The chain joins TRBV18 to TRBJ2-5; D possibly corresponds to TRBD1 (5 bases). Germline V gives CDR1 KGHSH, CDR2 LQKENI. The ends were cut back, 3 bases at V and 4 bases at J, with 18 bases in the middle. CDR3 length: 16 amino acids. The CDR3 DNA follows: TGTGCCAGCTCACCCCTAGGGGCCGTCGATGGAGAGACCCAGTACTTC. Residues: CASSPLGAVDGETQYF.